These T cell receptor beta chains were read from a single sample in a study of blood T cell repertoires in COVID-19. Produced via immunoSEQ multiplex PCR; TCRdb's table is partial and in-frame only. This sample has 200,000 to 250,000 clones, with 85% to 90% found just once. Sequencing used peripheral blood. The receptors come from a man between 50 and 59 years old with acute or convalescent COVID-19. CDR3s include the opening cysteine and the closing phenylalanine or tryptophan. D genes are given only for firm matches. Clone size is shown for a subset of rows, as once, few, many or a class of expanded clone.

.	TRBV10-3	.	TRBJ2-7	TGTGCCATCAGTGAGTCGACTGAGGGGGACGAGCAGTACTTC	CAISESTEGDEQYF
.	TRBV15	.	TRBJ2-7	TGTGCCACCAGCGCCCGAGGGAGGGGGTCCTACGAGCAGTACTTC	CATSARGRGSYEQYF
once	TRBV19	.	TRBJ1-2	TGTGCCAGTAGTATTCAGGGCCAGATCTATGGCTACACCTTC	CASSIQGQIYGYTF
.	TRBV6-1	.	TRBJ1-5	TGTGCCAGCAGTGAACAGGGGTTGAGCAATCAGCCCCAGCATTTT	CASSEQGLSNQPQHF
.	TRBV29-1	.	TRBJ1-5	TGCAGCGTTGAAGACAGGGGTCAGCCCCAGCATTTT	CSVEDRGQPQHF
.	TRBV2	TRBD1	TRBJ1-2	TGTGCCAGCAGCGGACAGGGTATGGGCTATGGCTACACCTTC	CASSGQGMGYGYTF
.	TRBV6-5	.	TRBJ1-1	TGTGCCACTAAGACAAGACCGAACACTGAAGCTTTCTTT	CATKTRPNTEAFF
.	TRBV4-1	.	TRBJ1-5	TGCGCCAGCAGCCAAGATTCTACAAGAGGGCAGCCCCAGCATTTT	CASSQDSTRGQPQHF
.	TRBV3-1/TRBV3-2	TRBD1	TRBJ2-5	TGTGCCAGCAGCAGGGACAGGGCTGGCCAAGAGACCCAGTACTTC	CASSRDRAGQETQYF
.	TRBV19	TRBD1	TRBJ1-1	TGTGCCAGTAGTACCCCGGACAGGGGCAACACTGAAGCTTTCTTT	CASSTPDRGNTEAFF
.	TRBV6-5	TRBD2	TRBJ2-2	TGTGCCAGCATGTCAGCGGGGGCTAACACCGGGGAGCTGTTTTTT	CASMSAGANTGELFF
.	TRBV5-1	TRBD2	TRBJ2-1	TGCGCCAGCAGCTATGGACTAGCGGGGGGAGGAAATGAGCAGTTCTTC	CASSYGLAGGGNEQFF
.	TRBV7-9	.	TRBJ1-2	TGTGCCAGCAGCTTAGCGGCCACTAACTATGGCTACACCTTC	CASSLAATNYGYTF
once	TRBV27	.	TRBJ2-7	TGTGCCACCTATCGGCAGGGTGGCAACGAGCAGTACTTC	CATYRQGGNEQYF
.	TRBV13	TRBD1	TRBJ1-2	TGTGCCAGCAGCTTAGAACAGGGGGAGGGCGGCTACACCTTC	CASSLEQGEGGYTF
.	TRBV3-1/TRBV3-2	.	TRBJ1-1	TGTGCCAGCAGCCAAGATTGGGGGGGCTCGACTGAAGCTTTCTTT	CASSQDWGGSTEAFF
.	TRBV5-1	.	TRBJ1-4	TGCGCCAGCAGCTTAACCACAGGGTTGCATGGTGAAAAACTGTTTTTT	CASSLTTGLHGEKLFF
.	TRBV11-2	.	TRBJ1-1	TGTGCCAGCAGCTTAGATCTACTGTTATATGAAGCTTTCTTT	CASSLDLLLYEAFF
few	TRBV6-5	TRBD1	TRBJ1-6	TGTGCCAGCACAAGGACAGGGGTTAATTCACCCCTCCACTTT	CASTRTGVNSPLHF
once	TRBV7-8	.	TRBJ1-5	TGTGCCAGCAGCTTAGGCGCGAGGGTAACGACAAAGAATCAGCCCCAGCATTTT	CASSLGARVTTKNQPQHF
.	TRBV5-6	.	TRBJ2-7	TGTGCCAGCAGCCAGAACACAGGGGGAGGGTCGTACGAGCAGTACTTC	CASSQNTGGGSYEQYF
.	TRBV7-3	TRBD1	TRBJ2-5	TGTGCCAGCAGCGCAAACCTGGGACAGGTGGATAAATATCAAGAGACCCAGTACTTC	CASSANLGQVDKYQETQYF
once	TRBV6-5	TRBD1	TRBJ2-7	TGTGCCAGCAGTAATGGACAGGGGGGAACCTACGAGCAGTACTTC	CASSNGQGGTYEQYF
few	TRBV11-2	.	TRBJ1-1	TGTGCCAGCAGCTTACCCCAGGGGACTGAAGCTTTCTTT	CASSLPQGTEAFF
.	TRBV5-6	TRBD1	TRBJ1-3	TGTGCCAGCAGCTCGACAGGGTTTGGAAACACCATATATTTT	CASSSTGFGNTIYF
.	TRBV2	.	TRBJ1-2	TGTGCCGGCCAGGGTGGGGGGAGCTATGGCTACACCTTC	CAGQGGGSYGYTF
.	TRBV29-1	.	TRBJ2-3	TGCAGCGTTGAAGGTGGGGGGGCAGGTTCGACAGATACGCAGTATTTT	CSVEGGGAGSTDTQYF
.	TRBV18	.	TRBJ1-1	TGTGCCAGCTCACCGCGGGATGAAGCTTTCTTT	CASSPRDEAFF
.	TRBV6-1	TRBD1	TRBJ2-2	TGTGCCAGCAGTGAAGGGGGGACAGGGGCCGGGGAGCTGTTTTTT	CASSEGGTGAGELFF
.	TRBV2	.	TRBJ1-4	TGTGCCAGCAGCAGAAACAGGGCCGCCAATGAAAAACTGTTTTTT	CASSRNRAANEKLFF
.	TRBV6-1	TRBD2	TRBJ2-7	TGTGCCAGCAGTTCTCCGACTAGCGGGGTTGACGAGCAGTACTTC	CASSSPTSGVDEQYF
.	TRBV27	TRBD1	TRBJ1-2	TGTGCCAGCAGTGAACAGGGGAGGGGCTACACCTTC	CASSEQGRGYTF
.	TRBV27	.	TRBJ2-1	TGTGCCAGCACTCGAGGGACTCAACCTGGGAATGAGCAGTTCTTC	CASTRGTQPGNEQFF
.	TRBV7-2	TRBD2	TRBJ2-5	TGTGCCAGCAGCTTAGGTAGCGGGGGGGGAAAGACCCAGTACTTC	CASSLGSGGGKTQYF
.	TRBV19	.	TRBJ2-3	TGTGCCAGTAGTATGATAGGACTCGTCACAGATACGCAGTATTTT	CASSMIGLVTDTQYF
.	TRBV30	TRBD2	TRBJ2-7	TGTGCCTGGAGTTTGACGGGGGGGCAAGAGCAGTACTTC	CAWSLTGGQEQYF
.	TRBV7-9	.	TRBJ2-7	TGTGCCAGCAGCCCCGGGACACCAGACTACGAGCAGTACTTC	CASSPGTPDYEQYF
large	TRBV7-9	TRBD1	TRBJ1-2	TGTGCCAGCAGCTCTTTGTGGGGACAGAACTATGGCTACACCTTC	CASSSLWGQNYGYTF
.	TRBV27	.	TRBJ2-5	TGTGCCAGCAGTTTAAGCTGGGGGGTGAGCGAGACCCAGTACTTC	CASSLSWGVSETQYF
.	TRBV30	.	TRBJ1-6	TGTGCCTGGAGTACCCGCGGCCAGGGGAATTCACCCCTCCACTTT	CAWSTRGQGNSPLHF